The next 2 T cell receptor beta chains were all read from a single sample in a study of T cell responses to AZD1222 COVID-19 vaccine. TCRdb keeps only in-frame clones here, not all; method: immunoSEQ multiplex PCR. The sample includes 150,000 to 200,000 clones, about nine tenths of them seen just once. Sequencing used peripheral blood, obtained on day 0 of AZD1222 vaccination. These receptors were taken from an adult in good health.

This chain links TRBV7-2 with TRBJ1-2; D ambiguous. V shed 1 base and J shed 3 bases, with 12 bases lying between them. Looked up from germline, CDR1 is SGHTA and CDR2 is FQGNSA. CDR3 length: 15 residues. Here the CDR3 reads CASSLDSSGYYGYTF. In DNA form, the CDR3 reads TGTGCCAGCAGCTTAGACAGCAGCGGGTACTATGGCTACACCTTC. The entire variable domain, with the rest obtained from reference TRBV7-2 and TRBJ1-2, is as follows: GAGVSQSPSNKVTEKGKDVELRCDPISGHTALYWYRQSLGQGLEFLIYFQGNSAPDKSGLPSDRFSAERTGGSVSTLTIQRTQQEDSAVYLCASSLDSSGYYGYTFGSGTRLTVV.

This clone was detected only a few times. CDR3 in amino acids: CASQRRGTSTDTQYF. As DNA, the CDR3 is TGTGCCAGCCAACGGCGGGGGACCAGCACAGATACGCAGTATTTT. The chain carries TRBV3-1 (or the pseudogene TRBV3-2) and TRBJ2-3, with 7 nucleotides matching TRBD2. This CDR3 comprises 15 residues. J lost 0 bases, V lost 8 bases, and 8 bases had no gene match. CDR1 is LGHDT, CDR2 YNNKEL, per germline (reference sequence).